These T cell receptor beta chains were read from a single sample in a study of neurological immune-mediated disorders. TCRdb re-derived calls from the 5' RACE reads in MiXCR, one entry per CDR3 protein. Of around 90,000 distinct CDR3 sequences listed, about 12% are singletons. The sample was PBMCs. The receptors here all came from a female donor with HTLV-1-associated myelopathy (HAM/TSP). The CDR3 runs from the conserved cysteine through the conserved F or W. The order of the fields is D gene, clone size, J gene, V gene, CDR3 protein, CDR3 DNA. D genes are given only for firm matches. Expanded clones are given a class, and other clones once, few, many or no size at all.

.,few,TRBJ1-1,TRBV18,CASSPLGAQTEAFF,TGTGCCAGCTCACCGCTGGGGGCACAAACTGAAGCTTTCTTT
.,many,TRBJ2-7,TRBV15,CATSRAPETGHEQYF,TGTGCTACCAGCAGAGCCCCAGAAACAGGACACGAGCAGTACTTC
TRBD2,.,TRBJ2-1,TRBV6-2/TRBV6-3,CARSLLAGGSYNEQFF,TGTGCCAGAAGTTTACTAGCGGGGGGCTCCTACAATGAGCAGTTCTTC
.,many,TRBJ1-6,TRBV7-9,CASSLWELNSPLHF,TGTGCCAGCTCGCTGTGGGAGCTCAATTCACCCCTCCACTTT
TRBD2,many,TRBJ2-1,TRBV27,CASSLLNSGGINEQFF,TGTGCCAGCAGTTTACTTAATAGCGGGGGTATAAATGAGCAGTTCTTC
TRBD1,.,TRBJ2-1,TRBV5-1,CASSQGQGKGDEQFF,TGCGCCAGCAGCCAGGGACAGGGGAAGGGGGATGAGCAGTTCTTC
TRBD2,many,TRBJ2-1,TRBV5-1,CASSRPPGTSGVNEQFF,TGCGCCAGCAGCCGTCCCCCCGGGACTAGCGGGGTTAATGAGCAGTTCTTC
TRBD2,many,TRBJ2-2,TRBV7-2,CASTLNSGGRGGGELFF,TGTGCCAGCACCCTCAACAGCGGGGGCCGCGGGGGCGGGGAGCTGTTTTTT
.,many,TRBJ2-6,TRBV9,CASRWDKGSGANVLTF,TGTGCCAGCAGATGGGACAAGGGCTCTGGGGCCAACGTCCTGACTTTC
TRBD1,few,TRBJ1-5,TRBV6-6,CASTDRFNQPQHF,TGTGCCAGTACGGACAGGTTCAATCAGCCCCAGCATTTT
TRBD1,many,TRBJ2-2,TRBV12-3/TRBV12-4,CASSLGQRPGELFF,TGTGCCAGCAGTTTGGGACAGAGACCCGGGGAGCTGTTTTTT
TRBD2,.,TRBJ2-1,TRBV5-1,CASSPRERGGQDEQFF,TGCGCCAGCAGCCCCCGTGAGCGGGGGGGCCAGGATGAGCAGTTCTTC
TRBD1,.,TRBJ2-7,TRBV5-1,CASSGTAATYEQYF,TGCGCCAGCAGCGGGACAGCCGCGACCTACGAGCAGTACTTC
TRBD1,.,TRBJ2-5,TRBV7-9,CASSSGQAGLETQYF,TGTGCCAGCAGCTCGGGACAGGCCGGGCTAGAGACCCAGTACTTC
.,.,TRBJ2-2,TRBV6-5,CASSYSGKWFDPGELFF,TGTGCCAGCAGTTACTCGGGAAAGTGGTTCGATCCCGGGGAGCTGTTTTTT
TRBD1,many,TRBJ1-6,TRBV27,CAISGGRGSPLHF,TGTGCCATCTCAGGGGGCAGGGGTTCACCCCTCCACTTT
.,many,TRBJ2-3,TRBV5-1,CASSLVLGGASTDTQYF,TGCGCCAGCAGCTTGGTCCTTGGGGGCGCTAGCACAGATACGCAGTATTTT
.,many,TRBJ2-7,TRBV3-1,CASSRERFYEQYF,TGTGCCAGCAGCCGAGAGCGGTTCTACGAGCAGTACTTC
TRBD1,many,TRBJ1-2,TRBV2,CASQSSQGGYGYTF,TGTGCCAGTCAATCGAGTCAGGGGGGCTATGGCTACACCTTC
.,few,TRBJ2-3,TRBV18,CASSPGTASSTDTQYF,TGTGCCAGCTCACCCGGGACCGCATCTAGCACAGATACGCAGTATTTT
TRBD1,few,TRBJ1-2,TRBV20-1,CSAREAQGNYGYTF,TGCAGTGCTAGAGAGGCACAGGGGAACTATGGCTACACCTTC
.,many,TRBJ2-7,TRBV4-1,CASSQEKAMVAYEQYF,TGCGCCAGCAGCCAAGAAAAGGCAATGGTGGCCTACGAGCAGTACTTC
.,many,TRBJ1-5,TRBV21-1,CASSKGGAALRNQPQHF,TGTGCCAGCAGCAAAGGGGGGGCAGCTCTAAGGAATCAGCCCCAGCATTTT
.,.,TRBJ2-1,TRBV5-1,CASRDSLSYNEQFF,TGCGCCAGCAGGGACTCACTCTCCTACAATGAGCAGTTCTTC
.,many,TRBJ1-6,TRBV12-3/TRBV12-4,CASSFGVSPLHF,TGTGCCAGCAGTTTTGGTGTTTCACCCCTCCACTTT
.,few,TRBJ1-4,TRBV6-5,CASSSVALGEKLFF,TGTGCCAGCAGTAGCGTGGCCCTCGGGGAAAAACTGTTTTTT
.,many,TRBJ2-1,TRBV7-2,CASSLYTGVPYNEQFF,TGTGCCAGCAGCTTATATACGGGAGTTCCCTACAATGAGCAGTTCTTC
TRBD2,.,TRBJ2-2,TRBV5-4,CASSPGTSGPNTGELFF,TGTGCCAGCAGCCCAGGGACTAGCGGGCCGAACACCGGGGAGCTGTTTTTT
.,many,TRBJ2-7,TRBV5-1,CASSLWSGGIYEQYF,TGCGCCAGCAGCTTGTGGAGCGGAGGCATCTACGAGCAGTACTTC
.,many,TRBJ2-1,TRBV5-1,CASSLASTSSYNEQFF,TGCGCCAGCAGCTTGGCCTCGACGAGCTCCTACAATGAGCAGTTCTTC
.,many,TRBJ2-2,TRBV28,CASSTPTGELFF,TGTGCCAGCAGTACTCCAACCGGGGAGCTGTTTTTT
TRBD1,many,TRBJ2-1,TRBV19,CASSIGSGTGDYNEQFF,TGTGCCAGTAGTATAGGATCCGGGACAGGGGACTACAATGAGCAGTTCTTC
TRBD1,many,TRBJ1-2,TRBV20-1,CSATGTGLSYTF,TGCAGTGCTACCGGGACAGGGCTCAGCTACACCTTC
TRBD2,many,TRBJ2-1,TRBV20-1,CSADSRGVRPGNEQFF,TGCAGTGCTGACTCCCGGGGGGTCCGCCCGGGTAATGAGCAGTTCTTC
TRBD2,many,TRBJ2-7,TRBV12-3/TRBV12-4,CASRLSSGYEQYF,TGTGCCAGCAGGTTATCTAGCGGCTACGAGCAGTACTTC
TRBD1,many,TRBJ2-5,TRBV28,CASSLRQGVRETQYF,TGTGCCAGCAGCCTCCGACAGGGGGTGCGGGAGACCCAGTACTTC
.,many,TRBJ2-7,TRBV11-3,CASSLDADEQYF,TGTGCCAGCAGCTTAGATGCGGACGAGCAGTACTTC
.,many,TRBJ2-3,TRBV4-1,CASSQRPLVPTDTQYF,TGCGCCAGCAGCCAGAGGCCCCTCGTCCCCACAGATACGCAGTATTTT
.,many,TRBJ1-1,TRBV7-9,CASSRGLSVNTEAFF,TGTGCCAGCAGCCGAGGGTTATCAGTGAACACTGAAGCTTTCTTT
.,.,TRBJ2-7,TRBV7-9,CASSLGSFYERYF,TGTGCCAGCAGCTTAGGGTCCTTCTACGAGCGGTACTTC
.,many,TRBJ1-1,TRBV12-3/TRBV12-4,CASSPGENAFF,TGTGCCAGCAGCCCAGGGGAGAACGCTTTCTTT